This passage covers 21 T cell receptor beta chains from one sample sequenced in a study of CD8+ T cells in alopecia areata. Treatment defined: oral pan-JAK inhibitor, 5-10 mg twice daily. Extracted RNA was reverse transcribed into cDNA, the sequencing template. Measured with immunoSEQ multiplex PCR; TCRdb has only the in-frame clones, and not every one. The profile covers 200,000 or so clones, with roughly 64% appearing a single time and 5.5% taken by the ten largest. Source: CD4+ T cells sorted from blood, taken at week 24, from a patient treated with tofacitinib. The receptors originated from a human donor with alopecia areata.

This clone occurred once. This chain links TRBV11-2 with TRBJ2-1; D not certain. From germline, CDR1 is SGHAT and CDR2 FQNNGV. This CDR3 contains 11 residues. V lost 2 bases, J lost 8 bases, and 4 bases lay in between. The CDR3 DNA is TGTGCCAGCAGCTTAATCCATGAGCAGTTCTTC. Protein: CASSLIHEQFF.

This clone was seen a handful of times. The V gene is TRBV2, the J gene TRBJ1-5; 8 nucleotides align to TRBD1. Germline V lookup: CDR1 SNHLY, CDR2 FYNNEI. Germline trimming cut 4 bases from V and 4 bases from J; bases unmatched to any gene: 0. This CDR3 region has 13 residues. CDR3 nucleotides: TGTGCCAGCAGTGGGACAGGGAATCAGCCCCAGCATTTT. Translation: CASSGTGNQPQHF.

This clone was counted a few times. The rearrangement links TRBV25-1 to TRBJ1-2; TRBD1 is a possible D gene (6 bases). This CDR3 has 18 amino acids. The germline V gene encodes CDR1 MGHDK and CDR2 SYGVNS. The germline V and J ends were trimmed by 1 base and 3 bases, with 21 bases remaining between them. The CDR3: CASSELGTPTPAYYGYTF. CDR3 DNA: TGTGCCAGCAGTGAATTGGGGACACCTACTCCAGCTTACTATGGCTACACCTTC.

This clone was picked up a small number of times. V gene TRBV14 combines with J gene TRBJ2-2; a possible D gene is TRBD1 (6 bases). The CDR3 spans 14 residues. Between the trimmed V and J ends, which lost 8 bases and 1 base, there was a span of 11 bases. Germline CDR1 is SGHDN and CDR2 is FVKESK. CDR3 region: CASRLDRNTGELFF. The CDR3 region has the DNA TGTGCCAGCCGATTGGACAGGAACACCGGGGAGCTGTTTTTT.

This clone was observed a few times. V is TRBV19 and J is TRBJ1-4; tentatively, D is TRBD1 (5 bases). V was cut by 5 bases and J by 7 bases, with 17 bases left in between. The CDR3 runs 15 residues. Germline-derived CDR1 and CDR2 are LNHDA and SQIVND (reference sequence). The CDR3 DNA is TGTGCCAGTAGTTCGACAACGCCGAGGGGTGAAAAACTGTTTTTT. This gives the protein CASSSTTPRGEKLFF.

This clone came up a few times. The chain joins TRBV29-1 to TRBJ2-2, with D hard to call. V was trimmed by 4 bases and J by 5 bases, leaving 11 bases between them. The CDR3 extends over 13 amino acids. Germline V gene lookup returns CDR1 SQVTM and CDR2 ANQGSEA. CDR3 region: CSVVTSTTGELFF. CDR3 nucleotide sequence: TGCAGCGTTGTTACGTCAACAACCGGGGAGCTGTTTTTT.

The rearrangement links TRBV2 to TRBJ2-2, with D maybe TRBD2 (5 bases). From germline, CDR1 is SNHLY and CDR2 FYNNEI. V dropped 8 bases and J dropped 5 bases, with 12 bases sitting between them. The CDR3 consists of 13 residues. The CDR3 sequence: CASGNRETGELFF. The DNA of the CDR3 is TGTGCCAGCGGGAATAGGGAGACCGGGGAGCTGTTTTTT.

The V and J genes are TRBV29-1 and TRBJ1-5; D possibly corresponds to TRBD1 (5 bases). V lost 7 bases and J 4 bases, leaving 17 bases between the germline ends. The CDR3 has 14 amino acids. Germline CDR1 and CDR2: SQVTM and ANQGSEA. CDR3: CSAAVGTGNQPQHF. The CDR3 DNA sequence: TGCAGCGCCGCCGTCGGGACGGGGAATCAGCCCCAGCATTTT.

The chain combines TRBV14 with TRBJ2-7; D possibly corresponds to TRBD1 (5 bases). CDR1 and CDR2 (germline): SGHDN, FVKESK. The V gene lost 4 bases and the J gene lost 2 bases, with 12 bases spanning the gap. The CDR3 spans 14 residues. The CDR3 reads CASSLLQDTYEQYF. The DNA for the CDR3 is TGTGCCAGCAGCCTCCTCCAGGACACCTACGAGCAGTACTTC.

This chain links TRBV11-2 with TRBJ2-2; no clear D gene. V was trimmed by 0 bases and J by 7 bases, leaving 3 bases between them. This CDR3 has 12 residues. Germline V CDR1 and CDR2: SGHAT, FQNNGV. The CDR3 nucleotides are TGTGCCAGCAGCTTAGACCTCGGGGAGCTGTTTTTT. Translation: CASSLDLGELFF.

The chain links TRBV7-3 to TRBJ1-1; no firm D call. Germline CDR1 SGHTA, CDR2 FQGTGA. The CDR3 length is 13 residues. V lost 1 base and J 1 base, leaving 4 bases between the germline ends. The CDR3 protein is CASSLNSNTEAFF. The CDR3 DNA sequence: TGTGCCAGCAGCTTAAACTCGAACACTGAAGCTTTCTTT.

This clone has ten or more counts. The V gene is TRBV7-9, the J gene TRBJ2-1; D perhaps matches TRBD2 (6 bases). CDR3 length equals 13 residues. Germline V CDR1 and CDR2: SEHNR, FQNEAQ (reference sequence). With 5 bases removed from V and 8 bases from J, the gap between germline ends came to 13 bases. CDR3 residues: CASSLEGRDEQFF. DNA for the CDR3: TGTGCCAGCAGCCTGGAGGGCCGCGATGAGCAGTTCTTC.

V usage is TRBV27 and J usage is TRBJ1-6; D unclear. V lost 4 bases and J lost 10, with 11 bases in between. CDR3 length equals 13 residues. From germline, CDR1 is MNHEY and CDR2 SMNVEV (reference sequence). The CDR3 nucleotides are TGTGCCAGCAGTTCAAAGTCCTACTCACCCCTCCACTTT. It encodes CASSSKSYSPLHF.

This chain connects TRBV5-1 to TRBJ2-3; 7 bases agree with TRBD1. The CDR3 contains 14 residues. The V and J ends lost 7 bases and 1 base, in that order; junction bases with no gene match: 6. The germline V gene encodes CDR1 SGHRS and CDR2 YFSETQ. CDR3 region: CASEGDSRTDTQYF. Written as DNA, the CDR3 is TGCGCCAGCGAAGGGGACAGCCGCACAGATACGCAGTATTTT.

The genes are TRBV6-5 and TRBJ1-2; TRBD1 might be the D (5 bases). There are 15 residues in the CDR3. From germline, CDR1 is MNHEY and CDR2 SVGAGI. Trimming took off 5 bases at V and 8 bases at J, with 21 bases between the two ends. The CDR3 spells CASSPRDPGRYGYTF. Written as DNA, the CDR3 is TGTGCCAGCAGTCCCCGGGACCCAGGACGGTACGGCTACACCTTC.

This clone has only a few counts. In nucleotides, the CDR3 is TGTGCCACCAGCAGAGAGCGTGGCGGGAGGGCCGTGCATGAGCAGTTCTTC. This encodes CATSRERGGRAVHEQFF. The chain has TRBV15 and TRBJ2-1, with 9 bases aligning to TRBD2. The CDR3 spans 17 residues. In germline, CDR1 is LNHNV, CDR2 YYDKDF (reference sequence). Losses at the gene ends were 0 bases for V and 8 bases for J; bases not matched to a gene: 11. Looking up the rest from reference TRBV15 and TRBJ2-1 gives the full variable domain: DAMVIQNPRYQVTQFGKPVTLSCSQTLNHNVMYWYQQKSSQAPKLLFHYYDKDFNNEADTPDNFQSRRPNTSFCFLDIRSPGLGDTAMYLCATSRERGGRAVHEQFFGPGTRLTVL.

J is TRBJ1-5 and V is TRBV29-1, with D perhaps TRBD1 (6 bases). This CDR3 is 13 amino acids long. The V gene's germline CDR1 is SQVTM and CDR2 ANQGSEA. V was trimmed by 5 bases and J by 3 bases, leaving 11 bases between them. In DNA, the CDR3 is TGCAGCGTTCCCGGGGGCGACAATCAGCCCCAGCATTTT. It codes for CSVPGGDNQPQHF.

This clone was counted between two and nine times. V and J are TRBV7-2 and TRBJ2-2; perhaps TRBD1 as D (6 bases). The CDR3 runs to 15 residues. The ends were cut back, 8 bases at V and 6 bases at J, with 19 bases in the middle. The germline gives CDR1 SGHTA, CDR2 FQGNSA. As DNA, the CDR3 is TGTGCCAGCCGCACCGGGACCTGGGGGCCCGGGGAGCTGTTTTTT. This translates into CASRTGTWGPGELFF.

The chain recombines TRBV29-1 with TRBJ2-5; TRBD2 matches at 11 bases. The germline gives CDR1 SQVTM, CDR2 ANQGSEA. V was clipped by 1 base and J by 5 bases; unmatched bases: 0. This CDR3 contains 13 residues. In nucleotides, the CDR3 is TGCAGCGTTGAAGTAGCGGGAGGGGAGACCCAGTACTTC. It codes for CSVEVAGGETQYF. The entire variable domain, with the rest obtained from reference TRBV29-1 and TRBJ2-5, is as follows: SAVISQKPSRDICQRGTSLTIQCQVDSQVTMMFWYRQQPGQSLTLIATANQGSEATYESGFVIDKFPISRPNLTFSTLTVSNMSPEDSSIYLCSVEVAGGETQYFGPGTRLLVL.

This clone is a singleton in its sample. V gene TRBV11-2 combines with J gene TRBJ1-1; no clear D gene. Trimming stripped 5 bases from V and 8 bases from J, with 15 bases between. The CDR3 is 13 amino acids. Looked up from germline, CDR1 is SGHAT and CDR2 is FQNNGV. This CDR3 reads CASSPSRGNEAFF. The CDR3 nucleotides read TGTGCCAGCAGCCCCTCGAGAGGAAACGAAGCTTTCTTT. The full variable domain, its missing parts supplied by reference TRBV11-2 and TRBJ1-1, is EAGVAQSPRYKIIEKRQSVAFWCNPISGHATLYWYQQILGQGPKLLIQFQNNGVVDDSQLPKDRFSAERLKGVDSTLKIQPAKLEDSAVYLCASSPSRGNEAFFGQGTRLTVV.

The chain recombines TRBV7-2 with TRBJ1-3; D remains unclear. Germline-derived CDR1 and CDR2 are SGHTA and FQGNSA. The CDR3 runs 15 residues. V was pared by 5 bases and J by 2 bases, with 13 bases between. The CDR3 is CASSPQFTAGNTIYF. CDR3 coding DNA: TGTGCCAGCAGCCCACAATTCACCGCTGGAAACACCATATATTTT.